This passage covers 25 T cell receptor beta chains from one sample sequenced in a study of identical twins. TCRdb re-derived calls from the 5' RACE reads in MiXCR, one entry per CDR3 protein. The sample consists of some 500,000 distinct CDR3 sequences, 9% to 10% of them appearing once. The same specimen was also included in a second study, on yellow fever vaccine responses in identical twins.

The source material was PBMCs. The receptor set was obtained from a woman between 18 and 29 years old in good health.

Details on this clonotype: Its ends do not fully match the called genes, so a read error is possible. V usage is TRBV23-1 and J usage is TRBJ1-5; D is unresolved. TRBV23-1 is an open reading frame whose function is uncertain. The CDR3 has 16 residues. CDR3 loop: CASSQSMQAVYQAQHF. CDR3 nucleotide sequence: TGCGCCAGCAGTCAATCTATGCAGGCTGTTTATCAGGCCCAGCATTTT.

The chain carries TRBV29-1 and TRBJ1-2, with D uncertain. The CDR3 sequence is 12 residues long. V was pared by 2 bases and J by 3 bases, with 7 bases between. In germline, CDR1 is SQVTM, CDR2 ANQGSEA. CDR3 sequence: CSVESRDYGYTF. For the CDR3, the DNA is TGCAGCGTTGAAAGTCGGGACTATGGCTACACCTTC.

V gene TRBV5-6 combines with J gene TRBJ2-2, with a weak D call TRBD2 (6 bases). V lost 7 bases and J 4 bases, leaving 14 bases between the germline ends. Germline V gene sequence: CDR1 SGHDT, CDR2 YYEEEE. This CDR3 region has 14 residues. CDR3 coding DNA: TGTGCCAGCGGCTCGGGGAGGCTCACCGGGGAGCTGTTTTTT. It specifies CASGSGRLTGELFF. The full variable domain, with the rest looked up from reference TRBV5-6 and TRBJ2-2, is DAGVTQSPTHLIKTRGQQVTLRCSPKSGHDTVSWYQQALGQGPQFIFQYYEEEERQRGNFPDRFSGHQFPNYSSELNVNALLLGDSALYLCASGSGRLTGELFFGEGSRLTVL.

The sample holds many counts of this clonotype. The rearrangement uses TRBV4-3 and TRBJ2-1; 14 bases map to TRBD2. V lost 1 base to trimming and J lost 10 bases; unmatched junction nucleotides: 6. The germline V gene has CDR1 LGHNA and CDR2 YSLEER. CDR3 length: 16 amino acids. The CDR3 sequence is CASSQVFGLAGGEQFF. The CDR3 DNA is TGCGCCAGCAGCCAAGTATTCGGACTAGCGGGAGGAGAGCAGTTCTTC.

This clonotype appeared a few times. The chain combines TRBV4-3 with TRBJ1-4; D is unclear. Trimming pared 1 base from V and 10 bases from J, leaving 10 bases between. Germline V gene lookup returns CDR1 LGHNA and CDR2 YSLEER. There are 13 residues in the CDR3. In DNA form, the CDR3 reads TGCGCCAGCAGCCAAGCCCCTCTGGGAAAACTGTTTTTT. Protein product: CASSQAPLGKLFF.

The chain joins TRBV4-3 to TRBJ2-5; 9 bases match TRBD2. V shed 2 bases, J shed 5 bases, and the junction held 6 bases outside the gene matches. The CDR3 is 15 residues long. Germline CDR1 is LGHNA and CDR2 is YSLEER. The CDR3 reads CASSQNSGGGETQYF. For the CDR3, the DNA is TGCGCCAGCAGCCAAAATAGCGGGGGAGGCGAGACCCAGTACTTC.

This sequence joins TRBV11-1 and TRBJ2-5, with 11 bases identical to TRBD2. J lost 0 bases, V lost 5 bases, and 14 bases had no gene match. Germline values: CDR1 SGHAT, CDR2 FQDESV (reference sequence). The CDR3 spans 19 residues. The CDR3 loop is CASSPTPLLAGAHQETQYF. CDR3 nucleotide sequence: TGTGCCAGCAGCCCCACGCCCCTACTAGCGGGGGCCCACCAAGAGACCCAGTACTTC.

In its sample, this clonotype was seen a few times. The J gene is TRBJ1-1, the V gene TRBV20-1; tentatively, D is TRBD1 (6 bases). The CDR3 is made up of 15 amino acids. Germline V gives CDR1 DFQATT, CDR2 SNEGSKA (reference sequence). Deletions cut 7 bases from V and 0 bases from J, with 18 bases between. CDR3 bases: TGCAGTGTGGCAGGGGATATTGTGTTGAACACTGAAGCTTTCTTT. Translating it yields CSVAGDIVLNTEAFF.

This chain uses TRBV7-2 with TRBJ2-7, with D possibly matching TRBD1 (5 bases). CDR3 length equals 17 residues. Trimming cost V 1 base and J 2 bases, with 18 bases left between them. CDR1 SGHTA and CDR2 FQGNSA come from the germline V gene. The CDR3 DNA sequence: TGTGCCAGCAGCTTAGTTGGGCAGGGTGGTTTGGCCTACGAGCAGTACTTC. Its translation: CASSLVGQGGLAYEQYF.

This clonotype occurred a few times. The chain uses TRBV6-2 or TRBV6-3 and TRBJ2-7, with D possibly matching TRBD2 (6 bases). CDR3 length: 16 residues. V lost 7 bases to trimming and J lost 3 bases, with 22 bases between them. Germline V gene data show CDR1 as MNHEY and CDR2 as SVGEGT. CDR3 loop: CASKPMAGRINYEQYF. CDR3 nucleotides: TGTGCCAGCAAACCAATGGCGGGACGGATAAACTACGAGCAGTACTTC.

This clonotype was observed at least ten times. The chain combines TRBV6-5 with TRBJ2-3, with D possibly matching TRBD2 (5 bases). The CDR3 is made up of 11 amino acids. Trimming removed 5 bases from V and 6 bases from J, with 6 bases in between. The germline gives CDR1 MNHEY, CDR2 SVGAGI. CDR3 residues: CASSEGDTQYF. The CDR3, as DNA: TGTGCCAGCAGTGAGGGCGATACGCAGTATTTT.

This clonotype has ten or more counts. The chain is built from TRBV7-8 and TRBJ2-3; 9 bases map to TRBD2. J gave up 7 bases and V 0 bases, and 11 bases lay outside the gene matches. This CDR3 comprises 17 residues. Looked up from germline, CDR1 is SGHVS and CDR2 is FQNEAQ. CDR3 protein: CASSLAGASGKLNTQYF. For the CDR3, the DNA is TGTGCCAGCAGCTTAGCGGGGGCTAGCGGGAAATTGAATACGCAGTATTTT.

This clonotype was seen only a few times. The J gene is TRBJ2-1, the V gene TRBV28; D is ambiguous. V dropped 5 bases and J dropped 8 bases, with 19 bases sitting between them. The CDR3 consists of 15 residues. The germline gives CDR1 MDHEN, CDR2 SYDVKM. The CDR3 is CASSRSPGSADEQFF. The CDR3 region has the DNA TGTGCCAGCAGTCGTAGCCCCGGCAGCGCCGATGAGCAGTTCTTC. The variable domain in full, with the rest retrieved from reference TRBV28 and TRBJ2-1, is DVKVTQSSRYLVKRTGEKVFLECVQDMDHENMFWYRQDPGLGLRLIYFSYDVKMKEKGDIPEGYSVSREKKERFSLILESASTNQTSMYLCASSRSPGSADEQFFGPGTRLTVL.

This clonotype occurred many times. The chain uses TRBV6-1 and TRBJ2-7, with 12 positions matching TRBD2. V was pared by 6 bases and J by 1 base, with 10 bases of the junction left unmatched. Germline CDR1 MNHNS, CDR2 SASEGT. The CDR3 is 17 residues long. CDR3: CASSNSLTSGSSYEQYF. DNA for the CDR3: TGTGCCAGCAGCAATTCTTTGACTAGCGGGAGTTCCTACGAGCAGTACTTC.

This clonotype was seen at least ten times. V gene TRBV24-1 combines with J gene TRBJ2-1; TRBD2 is a possible D gene (5 bases). This CDR3 is 11 amino acids long. The germline V gene has CDR1 KGHDR and CDR2 SFDVKD. V lost 9 bases and J 3 bases, leaving 5 bases between the germline ends. The DNA of the CDR3 is TGTGCCACCCGGGGCTACAATGAGCAGTTCTTC. Protein product: CATRGYNEQFF.

The table lists this clonotype with a few counts. The V and J genes are TRBV2 and TRBJ1-4; 8 nucleotides line up with TRBD1. The CDR3 runs to 15 residues. Germline V gene sequence: CDR1 SNHLY, CDR2 FYNNEI. Trimming at V came to 6 bases and at J to 8 bases, leaving 11 bases not matched to a gene. The CDR3 DNA is TGTGCCAGCAGCCTTGACAGGGGATTAGAGGAAAAACTGTTTTTT. Residues: CASSLDRGLEEKLFF. The variable domain in full, with the rest retrieved from reference TRBV2 and TRBJ1-4, is EPEVTQTPSHQVTQMGQEVILRCVPISNHLYFYWYRQILGQKVEFLVSFYNNEISEKSEIFDDQFSVERPDGSNFTLKIRSTKLEDSAMYFCASSLDRGLEEKLFFGSGTQLSVL.

This clonotype was seen many times. This chain links TRBV2 with TRBJ2-3, with 7 bases aligning to TRBD2. Germline CDR1 is SNHLY and CDR2 is FYNNEI. Germline trimming cut 7 bases from V and 0 bases from J; bases unmatched to any gene: 7. This CDR3 region has 15 residues. CDR3 nucleotide sequence: TGTGCCAGCAAGGAACTAGCGTTTAGCACAGATACGCAGTATTTT. The encoded protein is CASKELAFSTDTQYF.

This clonotype was counted ten times or more. The CDR3 loop is CAISEDRGHYEQYF. Written as DNA, the CDR3 is TGTGCCATCAGTGAAGACAGGGGGCATTACGAGCAGTACTTC. This sequence joins TRBV10-3 and TRBJ2-7; TRBD1 agrees at 10 bases. The CDR3 is 14 amino acids. Per germline, CDR1 ENHRY and CDR2 SYGVKD. V lost 3 bases to trimming and J lost 4 bases; unmatched junction nucleotides: 3.

V is TRBV5-1 and J is TRBJ2-5, with TRBD2 identical over 9 bases. J gave up 2 bases and V 0 bases, and 14 bases lay outside the gene matches. The CDR3 is made up of 19 amino acids. The germline CDR1 and CDR2 sequences are SGHRS and YFSETQ. The chain's CDR3 is CASSLAPPLLAGFQETQYF. In DNA, the CDR3 is TGCGCCAGCAGCTTGGCTCCCCCCCTACTAGCGGGCTTTCAAGAGACCCAGTACTTC.

This clonotype was recorded at least ten times. The CDR3 region is CASSQDSGRGYYNEQFF. The DNA of the CDR3 is TGCGCCAGCAGCCAAGATTCCGGGAGGGGGTATTACAATGAGCAGTTCTTC. V usage is TRBV4-3 and J usage is TRBJ2-1; 8 bases agree with TRBD2. V shed 0 bases, J shed 4 bases, and the junction held 8 bases outside the gene matches. Looked up from germline, CDR1 is LGHNA and CDR2 is YSLEER. This CDR3 is 17 amino acids long.

The CDR3: CASRGTSGTETQYF. For the CDR3, the DNA is TGTGCCAGCAGGGGGACTAGCGGGACGGAGACCCAGTACTTC. The genes are TRBV28 and TRBJ2-5; 13 bases align to TRBD2. V lost 6 bases to trimming and J lost 5 bases; unmatched junction nucleotides: 3. The germline V gene encodes CDR1 MDHEN and CDR2 SYDVKM. This CDR3 comprises 14 residues.

This clonotype was picked up a small number of times. The V gene is TRBV7-2, the J gene TRBJ2-3; D ambiguous. The CDR3 contains 13 residues. Trimming left V 5 bases short and J 2 bases short, with 8 bases between. Germline CDR1 is SGHTA and CDR2 is FQGNSA. For the CDR3, the DNA is TGTGCCAGCAGCCCCATAAACACAGATACGCAGTATTTT. Translating it yields CASSPINTDTQYF.

This clonotype was counted only a few times. The V gene is TRBV28, the J gene TRBJ2-3; D possibly corresponds to TRBD2 (6 bases). The CDR3 extends over 12 amino acids. Trimming cost V 2 bases and J 9 bases, with 9 bases left between them. Germline V lookup: CDR1 MDHEN, CDR2 SYDVKM. The CDR3 reads CASSLPSGTQYF. In DNA, the CDR3 is TGTGCCAGCAGTTTACCGAGCGGGACGCAGTATTTT.

The chain uses TRBV30 and TRBJ2-1; D uncertain. CDR1 is GTSNPN and CDR2 is SVGIG in the germline V gene (reference sequence). Trimming pared 5 bases from V and 0 bases from J, leaving 8 bases between. The CDR3 runs to 13 residues. The CDR3 coding sequence is TGTGCCTGGGCCGGAAGCTCCTACAATGAGCAGTTCTTC. This codes for CAWAGSSYNEQFF.

This clonotype was detected ten times or more. V usage is TRBV20-1 and J usage is TRBJ2-5, with D uncertain. Trimming shortened V by 5 bases and J by 2 bases, and 12 bases separated the two germline ends. CDR3 length: 13 amino acids. Germline assignment: CDR1 DFQATT and CDR2 SNEGSKA (reference sequence). The CDR3 reads CSAPLAVQETQYF. The CDR3 DNA sequence: TGCAGTGCTCCTCTGGCGGTGCAAGAGACCCAGTACTTC.